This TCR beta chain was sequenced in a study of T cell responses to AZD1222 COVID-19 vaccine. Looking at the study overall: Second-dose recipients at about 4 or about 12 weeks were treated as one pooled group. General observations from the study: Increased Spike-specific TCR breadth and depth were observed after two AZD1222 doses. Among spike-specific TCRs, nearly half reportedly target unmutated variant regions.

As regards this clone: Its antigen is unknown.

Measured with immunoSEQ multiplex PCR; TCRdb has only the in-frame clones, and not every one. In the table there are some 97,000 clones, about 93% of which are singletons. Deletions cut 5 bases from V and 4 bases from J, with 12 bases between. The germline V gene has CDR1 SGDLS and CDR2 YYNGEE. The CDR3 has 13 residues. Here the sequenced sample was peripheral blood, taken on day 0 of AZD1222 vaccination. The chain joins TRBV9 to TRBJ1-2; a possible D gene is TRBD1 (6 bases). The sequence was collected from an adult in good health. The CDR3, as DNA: TGTGCCAGCAGGGACAGCCCACGCTATGGCTACACCTTC. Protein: CASRDSPRYGYTF.